The clone carrying this TCR beta chain was seen repeatedly, ten times or more. Its antigen is still unknown. This specimen comes from a study of blood T cells in healthy people across ages. Isolated per sample were at least 7 million PBMCs. Then a second PCR, running roughly 7 to 11 cycles, was carried out with a sample-barcoded 5' primer and a J-beta primer mix. Each cDNA molecule, via a template-switch adaptor with 12 random nucleotides, was tagged. TCRdb re-called the 5' RACE reads with MiXCR, one entry per CDR3 protein. The sample holds 850,000 or so distinct CDR3 sequences; under 30% are singletons and the top ten take approximately 15%. Broader study findings: With unsorted PBMCs, a conclusive comparison of naive versus antigen-experienced cells was not possible. In long-lived donors, naive CD4+ cell counts and diversity exceeded those of aged donors.

This clonotype was obtained from a woman of 80 years or more in good health. Source material: blood.

The CDR3 spells CASSQDRGGQETQYF. CDR3 nucleotide sequence: TGTGCCAGCAGTCAGGACCGTGGGGGACAAGAGACCCAGTACTTC. This chain uses TRBV4-2 with TRBJ2-5, with D perhaps matching TRBD1 or TRBD2 (5 bases each). In germline, CDR1 is LGHNA, CDR2 YNFKEQ. This CDR3 is built from 15 residues. V was trimmed by 6 bases and J by 2 bases, leaving 16 bases between them.